This note documents a single T cell receptor beta chain sequence. CDR3 length equals 20 residues. In germline, CDR1 is SNHLY, CDR2 FYNNEI. V gave up 0 bases and J gave up 0 bases; unmatched junction bases: 15. These data come from a study of blood T cell repertoires in COVID-19. About the research overall: Samples taken during acute and convalescent COVID-19 were collected in the United States, Italy and Spain.

Those enrolled in Seattle joined during active infection and were followed longitudinally afterward. Per the study methods: Amplified reference gene primers provided the basis for estimating nucleated cell counts. Assay: immunoSEQ multiplex PCR; the TCRdb copy retains only in-frame clones and omits some. V and J calls and clone size are those listed in that table; D and trimming were worked out from the DNA. The repertoire holds roughly 180,000 clones, with 80% to 90% as singletons. The clonotype originates from a woman in her thirties or forties with COVID-19, enrolled during active disease. This sequence joins TRBV2 and TRBJ2-5, with 8 bases aligning to TRBD2. Sequenced material: peripheral blood. The CDR3 reads CASSEARPSRLAGNQETQYF. Written as DNA, the CDR3 is TGTGCCAGCAGTGAAGCGCGCCCCAGTAGGCTAGCGGGTAACCAAGAGACCCAGTACTTC.